This record covers a single T cell receptor beta chain. The antigen remains undetermined. This entry comes from a study of shared clonotypes between healthy human individuals. Study-level background: A couple of women and a few men aged 18 to 49 made up the donors. CD4 naive and memory got three plates each, CD8 naive two, CD8 memory one. The study's findings and limits: Only blood was sampled, and tissue TCR repertoires likely differ from blood ones. As a rule, naive subsets had a larger estimated richness than memory subsets.

The repertoire was sequenced with immunoSEQ multiplex PCR; TCRdb's copy has only in-frame clones and lacks some. The data contain around 610,000 clones, 95% to 96% of them singletons. This CDR3 spans 12 amino acids. Trimming cost V 4 bases and J 6 bases; bases outside gene matches: 3. Germline-derived CDR1 and CDR2 are MNHEY and SMNVEV (reference sequence). The naive CD8 population came from CD45RO-negative cells selected for CCR7, without terminally differentiated effector memory CD45RA+ cells. The sequence derives from a woman aged 30 to 39 in good health. This chain uses TRBV27 with TRBJ2-7, with 7 bases identical to TRBD1. Material for sequencing was naive CD8+ T cells sorted from blood. The CDR3, as DNA: TGTGCCAGCAGTTATGGGGACAGCGAGCAGTACTTC. This gives the protein CASSYGDSEQYF.